The 24 T cell receptor beta chains in this list originate from one sample, sequenced in a study of identical twins. MiXCR, run by TCRdb on the 5' RACE reads, gives a single entry per CDR3 protein. The data hold some 500,000 distinct CDR3 sequences, with roughly a fifth observed a single time. These data were also reused for a study on T cells expressing NK-cell markers.

The sample taken for sequencing was CD4+ T cells sorted from blood. All receptors come from a young woman in good health.

The rearrangement uses TRBV12-3 or TRBV12-4 and TRBJ2-2; D remains ambiguous. The V end lost 6 bases, the J end lost 5 bases, and 4 bases lay between the germline ends. The CDR3 is 11 residues long. In DNA form, the CDR3 reads TGTGCCAGCAGATTTACCGGGGAGCTGTTTTTT. Its translation: CASRFTGELFF.

This clonotype was recorded many times. V is TRBV5-1 and J is TRBJ2-3; the D is unclear. The ends were cut back, 3 bases at V and 2 bases at J, with 7 bases in the middle. This CDR3 comprises 13 residues. In germline, CDR1 is SGHRS, CDR2 YFSETQ. Here the CDR3 reads CASSSLPTDTQYF. The CDR3 DNA is TGCGCCAGCAGCTCATTACCCACAGATACGCAGTATTTT.

The V call is TRBV3-1, the J call TRBJ1-1; D is unresolved. The CDR3 spans 16 residues. V lost 0 bases, J lost 0 bases, and 11 bases lay in between. The V gene's germline CDR1 is LGHDT and CDR2 YNNKEL (reference sequence). In DNA, the CDR3 is TGTGCCAGCAGCCAAGATTTGACAAGCATGAACACTGAAGCTTTCTTT. Residues: CASSQDLTSMNTEAFF.

The chain employs TRBV5-8 and TRBJ1-2, with TRBD1 matching 11 bases. The CDR3 covers 15 residues. The V segment lost 5 bases and the J segment 7 bases; nucleotides outside the gene matches: 10. CDR1 and CDR2 from the germline V gene are SGHTS and YDEGEE. This chain's CDR3 is CASRSTGTGGRGYTF. CDR3 sequence (DNA): TGTGCCAGCAGGTCTACCGGGACAGGGGGTCGTGGCTACACCTTC.

This clonotype was recorded a few times. V gene TRBV6-5 combines with J gene TRBJ2-1; TRBD2 is a possible D gene (5 bases). Germline CDR1 reads MNHEY; CDR2 reads SVGAGI. Between the trimmed V and J ends, which lost 2 bases and 8 bases, there was a span of 16 bases. This CDR3 comprises 15 residues. CDR3 region: CASSYEGGLPDEQFF. The CDR3 DNA sequence: TGTGCCAGCAGTTACGAAGGAGGACTCCCCGATGAGCAGTTCTTC.

The chain links TRBV21-1 to TRBJ1-1; the D call of TRBD1 is as the table states it, not checked on the DNA. TRBV21-1 corresponds to a pseudogene. This CDR3 contains 16 residues. CDR3: CASSRVMTGGLPEAFF. Written as DNA, the CDR3 is TGTGCCAGCAGCAGAGTCATGACAGGGGGCTTGCCTGAAGCTTTCTTT.

This clonotype was detected only a few times. The chain joins TRBV3-1 to TRBJ1-1; 7 nucleotides agree with TRBD1. The CDR3 has 13 residues. CDR1 is LGHDT and CDR2 is YNNKEL in the germline V gene (reference sequence). Unmatched junction bases numbered 3, after V lost 8 bases and J lost 0 bases. The CDR3 loop is CASGTELNTEAFF. The CDR3 DNA is TGTGCCAGCGGGACAGAGCTGAACACTGAAGCTTTCTTT.

The chain employs TRBV19 and TRBJ2-1; no reliable D call. The V gene's germline CDR1 is LNHDA and CDR2 SQIVND (reference sequence). CDR3 length: 17 residues. V lost 5 bases to trimming and J lost 7 bases, with 24 bases between them. This chain's CDR3 is CASSLPTRTPNRNEQFF. CDR3 nucleotides: TGTGCCAGTAGTCTCCCGACCCGAACCCCAAACAGAAATGAGCAGTTCTTC.

This chain joins TRBV14 and TRBJ2-6, with 8 nucleotides matching TRBD1. The germline gives CDR1 SGHDN, CDR2 FVKESK. This CDR3 contains 17 residues. Unmatched junction bases numbered 8, after V lost 3 bases and J lost 4 bases. The DNA for the CDR3 is TGTGCCAGCAGCCACAGGGGGCACTCGTCCGGGGCCAACGTCCTGACTTTC. This sequence encodes CASSHRGHSSGANVLTF. Together with reference TRBV14 and TRBJ2-6, the CDR3 gives the full variable domain: EAGVTQFPSHSVIEKGQTVTLRCDPISGHDNLYWYRRVMGKEIKFLLHFVKESKQDESGMPNNRFLAERTGGTYSTLKVQPAELEDSGVYFCASSHRGHSSGANVLTFGAGSRLTVL.

The rearrangement joins TRBV4-3 to TRBJ2-1; D is uncertain. The CDR3 extends over 11 amino acids. CDR1 is LGHNA, CDR2 YSLEER, per germline. V was trimmed by 6 bases and J by 10 bases, leaving 10 bases between them. The DNA of the CDR3 is TGCGCCAGCAGAGGGTTCGGGGAGCAGTTCTTC. Its translation is CASRGFGEQFF.

The rearrangement uses TRBV7-9 and TRBJ2-7; D perhaps matches TRBD1 (6 bases). The CDR3 runs 14 residues. V was pared by 5 bases and J by 7 bases, with 18 bases between. The germline CDR1 and CDR2 sequences are SEHNR and FQNEAQ (reference sequence). The CDR3 DNA follows: TGTGCCAGCAGCACGGTGGGGGCCTGGTTGGAGCAGTACTTC. Protein product: CASSTVGAWLEQYF.

This clonotype came up a few times. The J gene is TRBJ2-2, the V gene TRBV5-1; D is undetermined. Between the trimmed V and J ends, which lost 2 bases and 8 bases, there was a span of 10 bases. Germline V gene sequence: CDR1 SGHRS, CDR2 YFSETQ. The CDR3 covers 13 residues. The chain's CDR3 is CASSFGPLGELFF. For the CDR3, the DNA is TGCGCCAGCAGCTTCGGGCCGTTAGGGGAGCTGTTTTTT.

The V and J genes are TRBV6-1 and TRBJ2-3; 11 bases are a match to TRBD2. Germline V gene lookup returns CDR1 MNHNS and CDR2 SASEGT. The CDR3 runs to 16 residues. Losses at the gene ends were 5 bases for V and 5 bases for J; bases not matched to a gene: 9. The CDR3 sequence is CASSPIDSGGGDTQYF. The CDR3 bases are TGTGCCAGCAGTCCCATTGATAGCGGGGGGGGAGATACGCAGTATTTT.

The chain has TRBV10-3 and TRBJ1-2, with D perhaps matching TRBD1 (5 bases). V lost 0 bases and J lost 3, with 8 bases in between. The CDR3 is made up of 14 amino acids. Germline V CDR1 and CDR2: ENHRY, SYGVKD. The DNA of the CDR3 is TGTGCCATCAGTGAGTCAGACAGATACTATGGCTACACCTTC. Its translation: CAISESDRYYGYTF.

This clonotype was detected many times. CDR3 sequence (DNA): TGCAGTGCTAGACCTCGGACAGTATTCTCGTACTATGGCTACACCTTC. Its translation is CSARPRTVFSYYGYTF. This sequence joins TRBV20-1 and TRBJ1-2; D is possibly TRBD1 (6 bases). CDR3 length: 16 residues. Looked up from germline, CDR1 is DFQATT and CDR2 is SNEGSKA (reference sequence). V lost 2 bases and J 3 bases, leaving 19 bases between the germline ends.

This clonotype turned up a few times. The chain combines TRBV11-2 with TRBJ2-7; TRBD1 is a possible D gene (6 bases). Trimming pared 2 bases from V and 0 bases from J, leaving 8 bases between. The CDR3 is 14 residues long. Germline values: CDR1 SGHAT, CDR2 FQNNGV. DNA for the CDR3: TGTGCCAGCAGCTTAATGGACAGCTCCTACGAGCAGTACTTC. Its translation is CASSLMDSSYEQYF.

V gene TRBV9 combines with J gene TRBJ2-1; 9 nucleotides align to TRBD2. The CDR3 spans 16 residues. V lost 0 bases to trimming and J lost 7 bases; unmatched junction nucleotides: 8. The germline V gene encodes CDR1 SGDLS and CDR2 YYNGEE. CDR3 region: CASSVGVAGAPNEQFF. The CDR3 nucleotides read TGTGCCAGCAGCGTAGGTGTAGCGGGAGCCCCAAATGAGCAGTTCTTC. The entire variable domain, with the rest obtained from reference TRBV9 and TRBJ2-1, is as follows: DSGVTQTPKHLITATGQRVTLRCSPRSGDLSVYWYQQSLDQGLQFLIQYYNGEERAKGNILERFSAQQFPDLHSELNLSSLELGDSALYFCASSVGVAGAPNEQFFGPGTRLTVL.

This chain links TRBV20-1 with TRBJ2-7; TRBD1 matches at 8 bases. In germline, CDR1 is DFQATT, CDR2 SNEGSKA (reference sequence). Germline trimming cut 1 base from V and 5 bases from J; bases unmatched to any gene: 10. The CDR3 length is 15 residues. The CDR3 sequence: CSARGLGQGSDEQYF. CDR3 nucleotide sequence: TGCAGTGCTAGAGGTCTCGGACAGGGATCGGACGAGCAGTACTTC.

V and J are TRBV27 and TRBJ2-7; D is unresolved. The CDR3 is 12 amino acids. The germline gives CDR1 MNHEY, CDR2 SMNVEV (reference sequence). Trimming stripped 2 bases from V and 6 bases from J, with 8 bases between. CDR3 nucleotides: TGTGCCAGCAGTTTAAATGTCGGCGAGCAGTACTTC. As protein: CASSLNVGEQYF.

The rearrangement uses TRBV11-2 and TRBJ2-6; the D gene could be TRBD1 or TRBD2 (5 bases each). Germline values: CDR1 SGHAT, CDR2 FQNNGV. Between the trimmed V and J ends, which lost 5 bases and 2 bases, there was a span of 22 bases. The CDR3 has 19 residues. CDR3 nucleotide sequence: TGTGCCAGCAGCCCTTTCGGGATTCAGGGATCCGCTGGGGCCAACGTCCTGACTTTC. Encoded protein: CASSPFGIQGSAGANVLTF.

This chain uses TRBV7-2 with TRBJ2-1; 9 bases match TRBD2. With V trimmed by 2 bases and J by 1 base, 6 bases remained unmatched. The V gene's germline CDR1 is SGHTA and CDR2 FQGNSA. CDR3 length equals 17 residues. CDR3 coding DNA: TGTGCCAGCAGCTTAAGGCCTAGCGGGAATTCCTACAATGAGCAGTTCTTC. Protein: CASSLRPSGNSYNEQFF. Variable domain in full (rest from reference TRBV7-2 and TRBJ2-1): GAGVSQSPSNKVTEKGKDVELRCDPISGHTALYWYRQSLGQGLEFLIYFQGNSAPDKSGLPSDRFSAERTGGSVSTLTIQRTQQEDSAVYLCASSLRPSGNSYNEQFFGPGTRLTVL.

The chain recombines TRBV20-1 with TRBJ2-5; no clear D gene. The CDR3 extends over 16 amino acids. The germline gives CDR1 DFQATT, CDR2 SNEGSKA (reference sequence). Deletions cut 1 base from V and 5 bases from J, with 20 bases between. The CDR3 DNA reads TGCAGTGCTAGAGCCCGCGCACGACTGGCTTATGAGACCCAGTACTTC. Translation gives CSARARARLAYETQYF.

The chain joins TRBV9 to TRBJ1-2; 7 bases fit TRBD1. The V gene end was trimmed by 4 bases and the J gene end by 7 bases; junction bases not matched to a gene: 7. This CDR3 has 13 amino acids. Per the germline V gene, CDR1 is SGDLS and CDR2 is YYNGEE. CDR3 sequence (DNA): TGTGCCAGCAGCCCAGACAGGGACAGTGGCTACACCTTC. Amino acid sequence: CASSPDRDSGYTF.

The sample holds a few counts of this clonotype. The chain has TRBV12-3 or TRBV12-4 and TRBJ2-1; TRBD2 matches 11 bases. The CDR3 loop spans 15 amino acids. The trim removed 6 bases at V and 5 bases at J, leaving 6 bases unmatched. This chain's CDR3 is CASSVAGGPNNEQFF. CDR3 bases: TGTGCCAGCAGCGTAGCGGGAGGGCCCAACAATGAGCAGTTCTTC.